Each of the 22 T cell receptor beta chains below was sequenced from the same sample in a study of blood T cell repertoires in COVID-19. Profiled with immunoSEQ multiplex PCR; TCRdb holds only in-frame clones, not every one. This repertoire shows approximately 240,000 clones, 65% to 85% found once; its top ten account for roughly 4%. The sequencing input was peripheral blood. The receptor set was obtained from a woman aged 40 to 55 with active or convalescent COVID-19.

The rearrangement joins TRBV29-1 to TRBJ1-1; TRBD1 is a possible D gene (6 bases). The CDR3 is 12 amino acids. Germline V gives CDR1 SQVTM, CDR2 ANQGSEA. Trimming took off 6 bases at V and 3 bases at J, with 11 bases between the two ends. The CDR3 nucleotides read TGCAGCGTCGAGGGGGGGCACACTGAAGCTTTCTTT. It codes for CSVEGGHTEAFF.

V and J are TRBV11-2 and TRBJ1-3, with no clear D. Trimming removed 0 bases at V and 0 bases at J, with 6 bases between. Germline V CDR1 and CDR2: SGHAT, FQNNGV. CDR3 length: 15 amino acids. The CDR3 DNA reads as TGTGCCAGCAGCTTAGATCAGTACTCTGGAAACACCATATATTTT. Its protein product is CASSLDQYSGNTIYF.

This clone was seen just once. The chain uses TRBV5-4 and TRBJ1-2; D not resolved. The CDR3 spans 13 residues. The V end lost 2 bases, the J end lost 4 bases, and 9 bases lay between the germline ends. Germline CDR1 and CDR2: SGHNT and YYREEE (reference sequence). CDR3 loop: CASSFDGGYGYTF. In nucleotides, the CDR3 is TGTGCCAGCAGCTTCGACGGAGGCTATGGCTACACCTTC.

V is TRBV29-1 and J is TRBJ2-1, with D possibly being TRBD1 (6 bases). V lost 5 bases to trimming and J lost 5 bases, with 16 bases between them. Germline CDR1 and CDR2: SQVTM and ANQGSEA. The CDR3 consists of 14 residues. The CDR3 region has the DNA TGCAGCGTTATAGGAACAGGGCGCAACAATGAGCAGTTCTTC. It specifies CSVIGTGRNNEQFF.

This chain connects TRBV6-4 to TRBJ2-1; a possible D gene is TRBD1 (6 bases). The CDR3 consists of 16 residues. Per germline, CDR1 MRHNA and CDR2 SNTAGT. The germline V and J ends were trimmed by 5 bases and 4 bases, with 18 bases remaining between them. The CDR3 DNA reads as TGTGCCAGCAGTTCAGGGGTCCTCCCCCCTTACAATGAGCAGTTCTTC. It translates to CASSSGVLPPYNEQFF.

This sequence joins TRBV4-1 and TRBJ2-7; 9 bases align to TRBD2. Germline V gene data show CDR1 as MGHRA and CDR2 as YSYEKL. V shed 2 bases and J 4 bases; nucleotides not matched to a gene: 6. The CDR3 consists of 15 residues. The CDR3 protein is CASSQTTSGNYEQYF. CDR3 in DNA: TGCGCCAGCAGCCAAACGACTAGCGGAAATTACGAGCAGTACTTC.

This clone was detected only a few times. The CDR3 protein is CASSIEAGLHYGYTF. In DNA, the CDR3 is TGTGCCAGTAGTATAGAGGCAGGTCTTCACTATGGCTACACCTTC. The chain has TRBV19 and TRBJ1-2; D is unresolved. CDR3 length equals 15 residues. Deletions cut 0 bases from V and 3 bases from J, with 11 bases between. Germline-derived CDR1 and CDR2 are LNHDA and SQIVND (reference sequence).

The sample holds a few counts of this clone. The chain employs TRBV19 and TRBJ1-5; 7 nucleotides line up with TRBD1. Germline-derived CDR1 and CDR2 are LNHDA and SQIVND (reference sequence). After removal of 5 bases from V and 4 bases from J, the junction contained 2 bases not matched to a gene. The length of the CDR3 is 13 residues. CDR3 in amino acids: CASSPDRNQPQHF. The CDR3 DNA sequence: TGTGCCAGTAGTCCGGACAGGAATCAGCCCCAGCATTTT.

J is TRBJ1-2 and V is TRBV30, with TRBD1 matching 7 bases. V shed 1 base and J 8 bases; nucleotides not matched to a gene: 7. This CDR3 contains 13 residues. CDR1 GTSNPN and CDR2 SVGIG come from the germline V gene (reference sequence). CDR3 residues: CAWSEDRRGGYTF. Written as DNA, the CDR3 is TGTGCCTGGAGTGAGGACAGGCGAGGGGGCTACACCTTC.

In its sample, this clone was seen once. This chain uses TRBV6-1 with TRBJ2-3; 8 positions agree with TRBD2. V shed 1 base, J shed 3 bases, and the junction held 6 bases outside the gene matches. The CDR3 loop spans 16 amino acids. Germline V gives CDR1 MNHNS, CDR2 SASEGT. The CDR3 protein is CASSEERGGRTDTQYF. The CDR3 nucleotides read TGTGCCAGCAGTGAAGAACGGGGGGGCCGGACAGATACGCAGTATTTT.

CDR3: CAWKTGGWSEAFF. CDR3 sequence (DNA): TGTGCCTGGAAAACAGGGGGCTGGTCTGAAGCTTTCTTT. J is TRBJ1-1 and V is TRBV30, with 9 bases identical to TRBD1. Germline V CDR1 and CDR2: GTSNPN, SVGIG (reference sequence). V lost 4 bases, J lost 6 bases, and 6 bases stayed unmatched. The CDR3 spans 13 residues. The variable domain in full, with the rest retrieved from reference TRBV30 and TRBJ1-1, is SQTIHQWPATLVQPVGSPLSLECTVEGTSNPNLYWYRQAAGRGLQLLFYSVGIGQISSEVPQNLSASRPQDRQFILSSKKLLLSDSGFYLCAWKTGGWSEAFFGQGTRLTVV.

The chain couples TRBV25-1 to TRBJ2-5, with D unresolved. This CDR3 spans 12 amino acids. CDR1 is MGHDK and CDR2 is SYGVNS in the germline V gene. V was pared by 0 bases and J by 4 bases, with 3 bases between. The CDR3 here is CASSEYRETQYF. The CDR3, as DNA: TGTGCCAGCAGTGAATATAGAGAGACCCAGTACTTC.

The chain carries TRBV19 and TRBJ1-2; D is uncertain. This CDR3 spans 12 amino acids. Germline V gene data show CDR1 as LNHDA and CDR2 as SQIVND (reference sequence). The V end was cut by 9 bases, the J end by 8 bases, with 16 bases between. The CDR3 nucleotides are TGTGCCAGCCGGGTTCCCCTCGGAGGCTACACCTTC. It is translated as CASRVPLGGYTF.

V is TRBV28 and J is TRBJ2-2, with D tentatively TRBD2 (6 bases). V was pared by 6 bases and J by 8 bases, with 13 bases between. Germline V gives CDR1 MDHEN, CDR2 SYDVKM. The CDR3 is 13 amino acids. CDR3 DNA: TGTGCCAGCAGGGGTACGGGAGCAGGGGAGCTGTTTTTT. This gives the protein CASRGTGAGELFF.

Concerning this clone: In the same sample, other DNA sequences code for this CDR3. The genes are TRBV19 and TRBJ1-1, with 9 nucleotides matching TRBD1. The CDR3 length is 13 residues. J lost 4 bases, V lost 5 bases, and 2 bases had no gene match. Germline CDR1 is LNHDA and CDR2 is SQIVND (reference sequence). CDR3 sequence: CASSSTGGTEAFF. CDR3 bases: TGTGCCAGTAGTTCGACAGGGGGCACTGAAGCTTTCTTT.

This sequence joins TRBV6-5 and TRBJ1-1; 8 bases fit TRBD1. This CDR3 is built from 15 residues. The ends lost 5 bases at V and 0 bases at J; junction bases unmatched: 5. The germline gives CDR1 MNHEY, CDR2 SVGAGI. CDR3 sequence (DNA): TGTGCCAGCAGTCCCCGACAGGGGATGAACACTGAAGCTTTCTTT. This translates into CASSPRQGMNTEAFF.

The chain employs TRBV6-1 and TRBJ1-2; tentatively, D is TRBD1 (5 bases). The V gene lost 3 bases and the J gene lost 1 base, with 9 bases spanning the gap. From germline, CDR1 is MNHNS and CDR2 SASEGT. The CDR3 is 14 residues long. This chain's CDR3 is CASSDQGLNYGYTF. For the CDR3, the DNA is TGTGCCAGCAGTGATCAGGGACTTAACTATGGCTACACCTTC.

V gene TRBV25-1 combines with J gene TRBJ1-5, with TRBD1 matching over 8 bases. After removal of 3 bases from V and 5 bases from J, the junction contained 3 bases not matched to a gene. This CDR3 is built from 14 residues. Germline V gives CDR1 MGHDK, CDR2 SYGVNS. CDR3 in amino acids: CASSEDRVDQPQHF. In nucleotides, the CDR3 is TGTGCCAGCAGTGAGGACAGGGTAGATCAGCCCCAGCATTTT.

The CDR3 region has the DNA TGCGCCAGCAGCGGGCTAGCGGGGGGGCAGGATGAGCAGTTCTTC. This codes for CASSGLAGGQDEQFF. The rearrangement joins TRBV5-1 to TRBJ2-1; TRBD2 aligns across 12 bases. The CDR3 extends over 15 amino acids. V lost 4 bases to trimming and J lost 8 bases; unmatched junction nucleotides: 7. The germline gives CDR1 SGHRS, CDR2 YFSETQ.

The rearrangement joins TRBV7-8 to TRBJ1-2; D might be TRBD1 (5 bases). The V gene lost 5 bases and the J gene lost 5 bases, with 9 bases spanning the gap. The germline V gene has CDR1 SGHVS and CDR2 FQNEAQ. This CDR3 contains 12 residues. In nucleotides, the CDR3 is TGTGCCAGCAGCCCCCGGGGGTATGGCTACACCTTC. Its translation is CASSPRGYGYTF.

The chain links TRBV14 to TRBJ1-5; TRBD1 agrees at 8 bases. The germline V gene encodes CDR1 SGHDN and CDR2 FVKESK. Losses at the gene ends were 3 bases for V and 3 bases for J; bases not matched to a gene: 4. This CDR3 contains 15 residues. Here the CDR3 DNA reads TGTGCCAGCAGCCAGTTGACAGGGGTCAATCAGCCCCAGCATTTT. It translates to CASSQLTGVNQPQHF.

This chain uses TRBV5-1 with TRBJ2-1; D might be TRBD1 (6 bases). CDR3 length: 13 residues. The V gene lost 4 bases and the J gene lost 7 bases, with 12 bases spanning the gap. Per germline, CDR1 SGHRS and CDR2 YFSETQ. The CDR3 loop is CASSPGQSNEQFF. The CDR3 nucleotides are TGCGCCAGCAGCCCGGGACAATCTAATGAGCAGTTCTTC.